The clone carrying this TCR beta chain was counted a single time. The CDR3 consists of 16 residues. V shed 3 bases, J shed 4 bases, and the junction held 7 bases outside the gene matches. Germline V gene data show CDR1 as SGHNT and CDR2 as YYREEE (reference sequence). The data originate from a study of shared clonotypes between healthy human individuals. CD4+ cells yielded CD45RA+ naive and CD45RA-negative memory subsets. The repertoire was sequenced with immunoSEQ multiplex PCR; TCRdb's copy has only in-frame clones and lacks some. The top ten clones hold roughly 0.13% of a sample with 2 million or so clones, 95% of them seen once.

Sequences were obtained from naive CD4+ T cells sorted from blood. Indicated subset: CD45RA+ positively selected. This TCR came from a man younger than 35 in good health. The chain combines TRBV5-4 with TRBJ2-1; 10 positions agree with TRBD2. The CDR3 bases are TGTGCCAGCAGCTCCCAGCGGGGGGGCCAGTACAATGAGCAGTTCTTC. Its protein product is CASSSQRGGQYNEQFF.